These T cell receptor beta chains were read from a single sample in a study of T-cell memory formation after mild COVID-19. TCRdb called the 5' RACE reads again in MiXCR, with one record for every CDR3 protein. Of hundreds of thousands of distinct CDR3 sequences in the sample, less than 25% are singletons; the top ten hold roughly 14%. Sequences were obtained from PBMCs or a T cell subset sorted from them (not recorded which). The receptors were gathered from an adult woman who had mild COVID-19 (a few samples of this study predate the infection). Cell type and time point are not known. CDR3s include the opening cysteine and the closing phenylalanine or tryptophan. The order of the fields is J gene, clone size, D gene, V gene, CDR3 protein, CDR3 DNA. D genes are given only for firm matches. For some rows the clone size is stated as once, few or many, or as a class when expanded; others skip it.

TRBJ2-1,many,NA,TRBV6-2/TRBV6-3,CASSWGNEQFF,TGTGCCTCCTCTTGGGGGAATGAGCAGTTCTTC
TRBJ2-3,NA,TRBD1,TRBV20-1,CSAPTGQSTDTQYF,TGCAGTGCTCCGACAGGGCAGAGCACAGATACGCAGTATTTT
TRBJ1-2,many,NA,TRBV29-1,CSVALYGYTF,TGCAGCGTAGCCTTATATGGCTACACCTTC
TRBJ1-2,few,NA,TRBV7-9,CASSLGLPGDAYGYTF,TGTGCCAGCAGCTTAGGTTTGCCAGGGGATGCCTATGGCTACACCTTC
TRBJ2-3,NA,TRBD2,TRBV7-9,CASSSLTSGVITDTQYF,TGTGCCAGCAGCTCCCTGACTAGCGGGGTCATCACAGATACGCAGTATTTT
TRBJ1-2,NA,NA,TRBV13,CASSSDTRGGYTF,TGTGCCAGCAGCTCGGACACGCGGGGTGGCTACACCTTC
TRBJ2-7,few,TRBD1,TRBV7-2,CASSLPDRGKYEQYF,TGTGCCAGCAGCTTACCGGACAGGGGGAAGTACGAGCAGTACTTC
TRBJ2-1,NA,TRBD2,TRBV15,CATSTHLAGGPDEQFF,TGTGCCACCAGCACCCACCTAGCGGGAGGGCCCGATGAGCAGTTCTTC
TRBJ2-1,NA,NA,TRBV6-4,CASKQGALDNEQFF,TGTGCCAGCAAACAGGGCGCTTTAGACAATGAGCAGTTCTTC
TRBJ1-2,few,TRBD1,TRBV12-3/TRBV12-4,CASSLVHRGQSHYGYTF,TGTGCCAGCAGTTTAGTCCACAGGGGGCAGTCCCACTATGGCTACACCTTC
TRBJ1-1,few,NA,TRBV30,CAWSGMGGTEAFF,TGTGCCTGGAGTGGGATGGGGGGCACTGAAGCTTTCTTT
TRBJ2-7,few,NA,TRBV11-2,CASEGVSYEQYF,TGTGCCTCCGAGGGTGTGTCCTACGAGCAGTACTTC
TRBJ2-2,NA,NA,TRBV24-1,CATSSLNTGELFF,TGTGCCACCAGCAGCCTGAACACCGGGGAGCTGTTTTTT
TRBJ2-7,NA,NA,TRBV4-1,CASSQGPQGGTSYEQYF,TGCGCCAGCAGCCAGGGTCCACAAGGCGGGACTTCCTACGAGCAGTACTTC
TRBJ1-6,few,TRBD1,TRBV5-1,CASSLGPGGAGDNSPLHF,TGCGCCAGCAGCTTGGGACCAGGGGGCGCAGGGGATAATTCACCCCTCCACTTT